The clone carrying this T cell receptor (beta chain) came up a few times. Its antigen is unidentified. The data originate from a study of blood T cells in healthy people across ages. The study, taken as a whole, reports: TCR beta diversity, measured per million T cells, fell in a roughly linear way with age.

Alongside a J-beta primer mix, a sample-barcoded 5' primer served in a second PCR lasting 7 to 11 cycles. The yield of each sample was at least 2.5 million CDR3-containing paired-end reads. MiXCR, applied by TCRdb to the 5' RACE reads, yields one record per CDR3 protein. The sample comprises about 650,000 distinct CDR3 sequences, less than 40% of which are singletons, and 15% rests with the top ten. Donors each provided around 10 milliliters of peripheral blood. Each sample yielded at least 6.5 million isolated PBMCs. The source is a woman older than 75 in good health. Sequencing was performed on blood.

CDR3 loop: CASSIRDRANTEAFF. The CDR3, as DNA: TGTGCCAGCAGTATCCGGGACAGGGCTAACACTGAAGCTTTCTTT. The V gene is TRBV6-2 or TRBV6-3, the J gene TRBJ1-1, with 9 bases fitting TRBD1. The germline CDR1 and CDR2 sequences are MNHEY and SVGEGT. The CDR3 totals 15 residues. Losses at the gene ends were 5 bases for V and 2 bases for J; bases not matched to a gene: 6.